The entry that follows covers one T cell receptor (beta chain) sequence. Assay: immunoSEQ multiplex PCR; the TCRdb copy retains only in-frame clones and omits some. This sample has over 150,000 clones, with just under 95% found just once. With 3 bases removed from V and 5 bases from J, the gap between germline ends came to 16 bases. CDR1 SGHTA and CDR2 FQGNSA come from the germline V gene. The CDR3 consists of 15 residues. This entry is derived from a study of control samples from healthy donors and cancer patients. This TCR was recovered from a man aged 35 to 55 in good health. The V gene is TRBV7-2, the J gene TRBJ2-5; D unresolved. Sequencing was performed on blood. CDR3 sequence (DNA): TGTGCCAGCAGCTTCCGCGCGTCAGCGTTGGAGACCCAGTACTTC. It is translated as CASSFRASALETQYF.